Listed below are T cell receptor beta chains from one sample, sequenced in a study of blood T cells in healthy people across ages. TCRdb itself ran the 5' RACE reads through MiXCR, one entry per CDR3 protein. There are some 640,000 distinct CDR3 sequences in the sample; around 48% occur only once, and approximately 32% lies in the top ten. The sequenced material came from blood. Receptor source: a woman in her sixties in good health. CDR3s include the opening cysteine and the closing phenylalanine or tryptophan. D genes are given only for firm matches. Expanded clones are given a class, and other clones once, few, many or no size at all.

D,size,J,V,DNA,CDR3
TRBD2,NA,TRBJ2-5,TRBV28,TGTGCCAGCAGTATTAGCGGGAGAGGAGGGACCCAGTACTTC,CASSISGRGGTQYF
TRBD2,NA,TRBJ2-5,TRBV4-3,TGCGCCAGCAGCCAAGATTGGGCGGTTCGGGGAGGGCAGGGTATCAGAAATGAGCAGTACTTC,CASSQDWAVRGGQGIRNEQYF
TRBD1,few,TRBJ1-2,TRBV7-3,TGTGCCAGCAGCCCAGGGAGGACAGGACCCTTTTCTGGCTACACCTTC,CASSPGRTGPFSGYTF
TRBD2,NA,TRBJ2-7,TRBV15,TGTGCCACCAGCAGAGAACTAGCGGGATTTTACGAGCAGTACTTC,CATSRELAGFYEQYF
NA,once,TRBJ2-7,TRBV24-1,TGTGCCACCAGGAATAGCGGATCCTACGAGCAGTACTTC,CATRNSGSYEQYF
NA,NA,TRBJ2-7,TRBV21-1,TGTGCCAGCAGCAACCAGGGGCGCAGGGGGGCTCCGGGACTAGCGGTAAACGAGCAGTACTTC,CASSNQGRRGAPGLAVNEQYF
NA,few,TRBJ2-7,TRBV11-3,TGTGCCAGCAGCACCAGACACGGGGCCTACAATGAGCAGTACTTC,CASSTRHGAYNEQYF
NA,few,TRBJ1-2,TRBV9,TGTGCCAGCAGCGTAGCTCCGGACAGATCTGGCTACACCTTC,CASSVAPDRSGYTF
NA,NA,TRBJ2-6,TRBV7-2,TGTGCCAGCAGCACCCGACACCTCTCTGGGGCCAACGTCCTGACTTTC,CASSTRHLSGANVLTF
TRBD1,NA,TRBJ2-5,TRBV4-2,TGTGCCAGCAGCCAGACACAGGGGGGAGGAGAGACCCAGTACTTC,CASSQTQGGGETQYF
NA,NA,TRBJ2-6,TRBV28,TGTGCCAGCCCTTGGGGCGGAGGGAACCCCTCTGGGGCCAACGTCCTGACTTTC,CASPWGGGNPSGANVLTF
TRBD1,NA,TRBJ2-1,TRBV28,TGTGCCAGCAGTTTGACAGGGATGTCTGTAAAGAATGAGCAGTTCTTC,CASSLTGMSVKNEQFF
NA,few,TRBJ2-3,TRBV28,TGTGCCAGCAGGTTATCCCCAGGGGATACGCAGTATTTT,CASRLSPGDTQYF
NA,NA,TRBJ2-3,TRBV5-1,TGCGCCAGCAGCTTCCAAGACAGCACAGATACGCAGTATTTT,CASSFQDSTDTQYF
NA,NA,TRBJ2-7,TRBV20-1,TGCAGTGCTTGGAGACTATTATACGAGCAGTACTTC,CSAWRLLYEQYF
NA,NA,TRBJ2-7,TRBV28,TGTGCCAGCAGTGTAGAGCAGGGGTCGTACGAGCAGTACTTC,CASSVEQGSYEQYF
NA,few,TRBJ2-4,TRBV9,TGTGCCAGCAGCGCCAATTTAGCCAAAAACATTCAGTACTTC,CASSANLAKNIQYF
NA,NA,TRBJ1-2,TRBV4-3,TGCGCCAGCAGCCAAGATTCAGTCATCGCCGCCGGGACGTATAGCTACACCTTC,CASSQDSVIAAGTYSYTF
TRBD1,NA,TRBJ2-7,TRBV20-1,TGCAGTGCTAGGGTGGCAGGGGGCAACGAGCAGTACTTC,CSARVAGGNEQYF
NA,few,TRBJ2-4,TRBV27,TGTGCCAGCAGTTTAAGGGCCCAGGGGGCCAAAAACATTCAGTACTTC,CASSLRAQGAKNIQYF
TRBD1,NA,TRBJ2-1,TRBV3-1,TGTGCCAGCAGCCAATCCCGGGACAGGGCTCGGAATGAGCAGTTCTTC,CASSQSRDRARNEQFF
TRBD2,NA,TRBJ2-3,TRBV4-3,TGCGCCAGCAGCCAAGAGGCTTCCGGGACTAGTGAAGATACGCAGTATTTT,CASSQEASGTSEDTQYF
TRBD1,few,TRBJ2-7,TRBV9,TGTGCCAGCAGCCGAACCCCCGGGACAGGGGGCAGCTACGAGCAGTACTTC,CASSRTPGTGGSYEQYF
TRBD1,NA,TRBJ2-2,TRBV12-3/TRBV12-4,TGTGCCAGCAGACCCGGGACAGGGAACACCGGGGAGCTGTTTTTT,CASRPGTGNTGELFF
NA,NA,TRBJ2-4,TRBV6-1,TGTGCCAGCAGGGGAGGAGGGGAGAATGAGCAGTACTTC,CASRGGGENEQYF
NA,few,TRBJ2-7,TRBV4-3,TGCGCCAGCAGCCAAACTCGAGACCGCGAGCAGTACTTC,CASSQTRDREQYF
NA,NA,TRBJ1-1,TRBV4-3,TGCGCCAGCAGCCAAACGGGCGAGCACACCCATGAAGCTTTCTTT,CASSQTGEHTHEAFF
NA,NA,TRBJ2-7,TRBV7-2,TGTGCCAGCAGCTTAGTCCCCTACAATGAGCAGTACTTC,CASSLVPYNEQYF
NA,NA,TRBJ2-7,TRBV4-3,TGCGCCAGCAGCCAAGAAGAGGGACACCCTACAGAGCAGTACTTC,CASSQEEGHPTEQYF
TRBD2,NA,TRBJ2-7,TRBV27,TGTGCCAGCAGTGGCACGGAAGGGACTAGCGGGAGGTCGTGGGACTACGAGCAGTACTTC,CASSGTEGTSGRSWDYEQYF
TRBD2,NA,TRBJ2-1,TRBV7-8,TGTGCCAGCAGCTTACAAGCGGGAGGGTTTTACAATGAGCAGTTCTTC,CASSLQAGGFYNEQFF
NA,NA,TRBJ2-3,TRBV7-8,TGTGCCAGCAGCTTAGATGGAATTCGCACAGATACGCAGTATTTT,CASSLDGIRTDTQYF
NA,NA,TRBJ2-6,TRBV14,TGTGCCAGCAGCCACGGCCACGCCAGGGTCCTGACTTTC,CASSHGHARVLTF
NA,NA,TRBJ1-1,TRBV7-2,TGTGCCAGCAGCTTAGTCCAGGGGACGGCGGAAGCTTTCTTT,CASSLVQGTAEAFF
TRBD2,NA,TRBJ2-1,TRBV7-2,TGTGCCGGCAGAGCCGGGACTAGCGGCTACAATGAGCAGTTCTTC,CAGRAGTSGYNEQFF
TRBD2,many,TRBJ2-7,TRBV12-3/TRBV12-4,TGTGCCAGCAGATATAGCGGGAGCTCCTACGAGCAGTACTTC,CASRYSGSSYEQYF
NA,few,TRBJ2-7,TRBV9,TGTGCCAGCAGCGTAGGGGTAGCGGTAACCTACGAGCAGTACTTC,CASSVGVAVTYEQYF
NA,NA,TRBJ2-7,TRBV9,TGTGCCAGCAGCTATGATTCGGGACAAACCTACGAGCAGTACTTC,CASSYDSGQTYEQYF
NA,NA,TRBJ2-1,TRBV5-1,TGCGCCAGCGGGGAAGGGGGGAATGAGCAGTTCTTC,CASGEGGNEQFF
NA,few,TRBJ2-3,TRBV7-2,TGTGCCAGCAGCCAAGGGGTTGCGCAGTATTTT,CASSQGVAQYF
NA,NA,TRBJ1-2,TRBV10-2,TGCGCCAGCCGGACAGACAACTATGGCTGCACCTTC,CASRTDNYGCTF
TRBD1,NA,TRBJ1-1,TRBV5-4,TGTGCCAGCAGCGTAGGGACAGCCGGGGAAGCTTTCTTT,CASSVGTAGEAFF
NA,NA,TRBJ2-3,TRBV29-1,TGCAGCGTTTCCTCCGGTGCAGATACGCAGTATTTT,CSVSSGADTQYF
NA,NA,TRBJ2-7,TRBV27,TGTGCCAGCAGTGGATCGGGACTTACCTCCTACGAGCAGTACTTC,CASSGSGLTSYEQYF
NA,NA,TRBJ2-1,TRBV6-6,TGTGCCAGCAGTTACTACCTCCTACAATCTGAGCAGTTCTTC,CASSYYLLQSEQFF
NA,few,TRBJ2-7,TRBV7-2,TGTGCCAGCAGCGCATCCGGGACTGGAAACTACGAGCAGTACTTC,CASSASGTGNYEQYF
TRBD2,NA,TRBJ2-7,TRBV27,TGTGCCAGCAGTCCCCTCGTGAGCGGGAGGGCCCCATCTAGCTACAATGAGCAGTACTTC,CASSPLVSGRAPSSYNEQYF
TRBD2,NA,TRBJ2-1,TRBV28,TGTGCCAGCAGATCTAAAAGCGGGAGGCCCGGAGGGGAGCAGTTCTTC,CASRSKSGRPGGEQFF
TRBD1,NA,TRBJ2-2,TRBV20-1,TGCAGTGCTGACCCAGGGGGCTTGGCCGGGGAGCTGTTTTTT,CSADPGGLAGELFF
NA,few,TRBJ1-2,TRBV25-1,TGTGCCAGCAGTGAACCCGGTAATTACACCTTC,CASSEPGNYTF